This is a list of T cell receptor beta chains from one sample in a study of cytomegalovirus exposure and HLA in healthy donors. The data were produced by immunoSEQ multiplex PCR, yet TCRdb's version contains in-frame clones alone and is incomplete. The sample contains approximately 140,000 clones, approximately 78% of which appear only once. The sample comprised PBMCs. The receptors were gathered from a man aged 40-50 years in good health and CMV-seropositive. Each CDR3 is given with its conserved first and last residue. The D gene is left open where the match is weak. The listing skips clone size in some rows; elsewhere it reads once, few, many or a size class.

j_gene | d_gene | abundance | v_gene | CDR3aa
TRBJ2-2 | - | - | TRBV7-7 | CASSSTGVTGELFF
TRBJ2-1 | - | - | TRBV6-5 | CASSYSRTGFEQFF
TRBJ2-7 | - | - | TRBV28 | CASRTSTYEQYF
TRBJ1-5 | TRBD1 | - | TRBV19 | CASTDGQGAYQPQHF
TRBJ2-1 | TRBD2 | once | TRBV29-1 | CSVASGGYNEQFF
TRBJ1-2 | TRBD1 | - | TRBV7-7 | CASSPRGGGQGQSNYGYTF
TRBJ2-2 | TRBD2 | - | TRBV4-3 | CASSQELAGGPLSGELFF
TRBJ2-4 | TRBD2 | - | TRBV6-1 | CASSEASGRGRGYF
TRBJ1-1 | - | - | TRBV2 | CASGQGREAFF
TRBJ2-4 | TRBD1 | - | TRBV6-1 | CASSDRPPGQGTNIQYF
TRBJ2-3 | TRBD1 | - | TRBV7-9 | CASSVPGTATQYF
TRBJ1-2 | - | - | TRBV5-4 | CASSFVDAGNYGYTF
TRBJ1-1 | - | - | TRBV5-1 | CASSLGASQHTEAFF
TRBJ2-2 | - | - | TRBV15 | CATSRSRDYTGELFF
TRBJ1-1 | - | few | TRBV5-4 | CASSFQGGTEAFF
TRBJ1-2 | - | - | TRBV7-8 | CASSLGGEGYGYTF
TRBJ2-7 | TRBD1 | - | TRBV28 | CASSQTGVEQYF
TRBJ1-1 | - | once | TRBV7-9 | CASSLEVGQAFF
TRBJ1-5 | - | few | TRBV7-9 | CASSLDTWGGANQPQHF
TRBJ2-5 | TRBD2 | - | TRBV7-8 | CASGREGEETQYF
TRBJ1-1 | - | - | TRBV7-8 | CASTPGSGTPTEAFF
TRBJ1-1 | - | - | TRBV5-1 | CASSFGPGTTEAFF
TRBJ1-1 | - | few | TRBV5-6 | CASSLGGPMSTEAFF
- | TRBD2 | once | TRBV7-2 | CASSLRTSGGTSYEQYF
TRBJ1-2 | - | - | TRBV6-6 | CASSYSSSGNGYTF
TRBJ2-5 | TRBD2 | few | TRBV29-1 | CSVGRGGGVETQYF
TRBJ2-3 | - | - | TRBV7-3 | CASSLGQMGIGTQYF
TRBJ2-1 | - | - | TRBV7-2 | CASSLVQYNEQFF
TRBJ1-3 | - | - | TRBV4-1 | CASGTGGNTIYF
TRBJ1-6 | TRBD1 | few | TRBV28 | CASSLIFGQGGAPLHF
TRBJ2-1 | - | few | TRBV9 | CASSPSTGSSYNEQFF
TRBJ1-2 | - | - | TRBV4-3 | CASSQDGAASNGYTF
TRBJ1-5 | - | - | TRBV11-2 | CASSFGDTNQPQHF
TRBJ1-1 | - | - | TRBV27 | CASSLSVRTEAFF
TRBJ2-1 | - | - | TRBV5-1 | CASSRTGHNEQFF
TRBJ2-7 | TRBD1 | - | TRBV6-6 | CASRGQASSYEQYF
TRBJ2-7 | TRBD2 | few | TRBV5-4 | CASSPPPKGGPTSYEQYF
TRBJ2-2 | TRBD1 | - | TRBV13 | CASSPDRGHTGELFF
TRBJ2-5 | TRBD2 | once | TRBV9 | CASSDRDADREAQYF
TRBJ2-1 | TRBD2 | - | TRBV5-1 | CASSPLAGGAYEQFF
TRBJ1-4 | - | - | TRBV30 | CAWSVQSGLNEKLFF
TRBJ2-7 | - | - | TRBV27 | CASSFFGSAPLPYEQYF
TRBJ1-1 | - | few | TRBV13 | CASSLGGPSYPGAFF
TRBJ1-1 | - | many | TRBV5-6 | CASSFSGKAEAFF
TRBJ2-7 | TRBD2 | - | TRBV10-3 | CAITPTSGGGQYF
TRBJ2-1 | - | few | TRBV13 | CASSPRVLNDNEQFF
TRBJ2-3 | - | - | TRBV5-6 | CASSFRAGTDTQYF
TRBJ2-1 | - | - | TRBV11-3 | CASSAGRGDYNEQFF